This T cell receptor (beta chain) was recovered during a study of T-cell reconstitution after alpha-beta-depleted transplantation in children. This clonotype was observed many times. Preparing the TCRbeta library involved the use of unique molecular identifiers. From the PCR reads, TCRdb called clonotypes with MiXCR, one entry per CDR3 protein. The sample lists 230,000 or so distinct CDR3 sequences, approximately 9.7% occurring once. Specimen: PBMCs from the stem cell graft donor, collected from the stem cell graft. The receptor comes from a human donor who donated a stem cell graft to a child with SCID.

The CDR3: CASSLATVGNEQFF. The CDR3, as DNA: TGCGCCAGCAGCTTGGCCACGGTCGGCAATGAGCAGTTCTTC. The V call is TRBV5-1, the J call TRBJ2-1; D is unclear. Germline assignment: CDR1 SGHRS and CDR2 YFSETQ. This CDR3 spans 14 amino acids. Trimming pared 0 bases from V and 6 bases from J, leaving 10 bases between.